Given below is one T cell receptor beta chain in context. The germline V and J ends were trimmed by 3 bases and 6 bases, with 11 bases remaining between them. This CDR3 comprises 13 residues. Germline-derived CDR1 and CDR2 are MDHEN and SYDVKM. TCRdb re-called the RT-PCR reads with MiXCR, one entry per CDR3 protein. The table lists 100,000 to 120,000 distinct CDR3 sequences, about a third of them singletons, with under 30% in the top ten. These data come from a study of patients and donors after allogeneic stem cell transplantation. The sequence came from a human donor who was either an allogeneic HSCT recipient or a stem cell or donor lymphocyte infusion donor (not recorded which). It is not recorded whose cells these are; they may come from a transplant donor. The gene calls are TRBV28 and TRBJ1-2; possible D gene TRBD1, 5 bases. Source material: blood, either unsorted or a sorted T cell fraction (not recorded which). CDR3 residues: CASSFGRAHGYTF. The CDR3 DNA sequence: TGTGCCAGCAGTTTTGGCAGGGCCCATGGCTACACCTTC.